Below are 19 T cell receptor beta chains sequenced from a single sample in a study of cytomegalovirus exposure and HLA in healthy donors. PCR primers comprised 60 Vbeta and 13 Jbeta primers. This table comes from immunoSEQ multiplex PCR, and its TCRdb copy is limited to in-frame clones, with some not included. The sample lists around 70,000 clones, around four fifths seen once, with about 7% in the top ten. The specimen sequenced was PBMCs. These receptors all come from a human donor in good health.

The rearrangement joins TRBV27 to TRBJ1-2, with a tentative D call TRBD1 (5 bases). Looked up from germline, CDR1 is MNHEY and CDR2 is SMNVEV (reference sequence). V lost 5 bases and J lost 4, with 11 bases in between. The CDR3 consists of 13 residues. CDR3 sequence (DNA): TGTGCCAGCAGTCCCGACAGACTCTATGGCTACACCTTC. It is translated as CASSPDRLYGYTF.

The gene calls are TRBV14 and TRBJ1-2; perhaps TRBD1 as D (5 bases). The CDR3 runs to 15 residues. Germline lookup yields CDR1 SGHDN and CDR2 FVKESK. The ends were cut back, 0 bases at V and 3 bases at J, with 11 bases in the middle. CDR3 coding DNA: TGTGCCAGCAGCCAAGAGAATACAGGTTACTATGGCTACACCTTC. This gives the protein CASSQENTGYYGYTF.

The V call is TRBV5-4, the J call TRBJ1-2, with TRBD1 as a possible D gene (6 bases). V lost 4 bases to trimming and J lost 4 bases, with 14 bases between them. The germline V gene has CDR1 SGHNT and CDR2 YYREEE (reference sequence). The CDR3 sequence is 14 residues long. CDR3: CASSRNTGIYGYTF. Written as DNA, the CDR3 is TGTGCCAGCAGCCGAAACACAGGGATCTATGGCTACACCTTC.

The table lists this clone with a count of one. The chain is built from TRBV5-1 and TRBJ2-3; TRBD2 aligns across 11 bases. V lost 7 bases, J lost 0 bases, and 16 bases stayed unmatched. The germline V gene has CDR1 SGHRS and CDR2 YFSETQ. The CDR3 has 19 amino acids. DNA of the CDR3: TGCGCCAGCGCCCGGTCCGGGACTAGCGGACGGACTAGCACAGATACGCAGTATTTT. Its protein product is CASARSGTSGRTSTDTQYF.

In the case of this clone: The junction shows a germline mismatch at one end, possibly a read error. This chain connects TRBV2 to TRBJ1-3; possibly TRBD1 for D (5 bases). The CDR3 has 15 residues. In germline, CDR1 is SNHLY, CDR2 FYNNEI. The CDR3 region has the DNA TGTGCCAGCAGAGAAGGACATCCGACTGGAAACACCATATATTTT. It translates to CASREGHPTGNTIYF. The full variable domain, its missing parts supplied by reference TRBV2 and TRBJ1-3, is EPEVTQTPSHQVTQMGQEVILRCVPISNHLYFYWYRQILGQKVEFLVSFYNNEISEKSEIFDDQFSVERPDGSNFTLKIRSTKLEDSAMYFCASREGHPTGNTIYFGEGSWLTVV.

This clone is a singleton in its sample. V and J are TRBV9 and TRBJ1-2, with D possibly TRBD1 on 6 matching bases. The CDR3 sequence is 16 residues long. V dropped 4 bases and J dropped 8 bases, with 24 bases sitting between them. Germline CDR1 and CDR2: SGDLS and YYNGEE. In DNA, the CDR3 is TGTGCCAGCAGCAGACAATCGATGGACAGCGAAAAGGGCTACACCTTC. It codes for CASSRQSMDSEKGYTF.

The rearrangement links TRBV19 to TRBJ1-1; no definite D call. The CDR3 consists of 13 residues. CDR1 LNHDA and CDR2 SQIVND come from the germline V gene (reference sequence). Trimming stripped 3 bases from V and 0 bases from J, with 5 bases between. CDR3 sequence: CASSIGMNTEAFF. In DNA, the CDR3 is TGTGCCAGTAGTATCGGGATGAACACTGAAGCTTTCTTT. Full variable domain (outside the CDR3, taken from reference TRBV19 and TRBJ1-1): DGGITQSPKYLFRKEGQNVTLSCEQNLNHDAMYWYRQDPGQGLRLIYYSQIVNDFQKGDIAEGYSVSREKKESFPLTVTSAQKNPTAFYLCASSIGMNTEAFFGQGTRLTVV.

This chain joins TRBV19 and TRBJ2-7, with TRBD2 identical over 10 bases. The CDR3 totals 14 residues. Germline trimming cut 3 bases from V and 3 bases from J; bases unmatched to any gene: 2. In germline, CDR1 is LNHDA, CDR2 SQIVND (reference sequence). The CDR3 here is CASSISGGDYEQYF. CDR3 sequence (DNA): TGTGCCAGTAGTATCAGCGGGGGGGACTACGAGCAGTACTTC.

The chain has TRBV27 and TRBJ2-7, with a tentative D call TRBD2 (5 bases). V was pared by 5 bases and J by 7 bases, with 18 bases between. The germline gives CDR1 MNHEY, CDR2 SMNVEV (reference sequence). This CDR3 comprises 14 residues. The chain's CDR3 is CASSPGWESGEQYF. The CDR3 DNA sequence: TGTGCCAGCAGTCCGGGGTGGGAAAGTGGGGAGCAGTACTTC.

The chain carries TRBV25-1 and TRBJ2-7; no reliable D call. Per the germline V gene, CDR1 is MGHDK and CDR2 is SYGVNS. Trimming took 2 bases from V and 7 from J, leaving 9 bases between them. The CDR3 spans 12 residues. CDR3 bases: TGTGCCAGCAGTGAACGCGTTTGGGAGCAGTACTTC. Protein sequence: CASSERVWEQYF.

The table lists this clone with a few counts. This chain uses TRBV19 with TRBJ1-4, with 8 bases lining up with TRBD1. The CDR3 contains 14 residues. The trim removed 4 bases at V and 8 bases at J, leaving 6 bases unmatched. CDR1 is LNHDA, CDR2 SQIVND, per germline (reference sequence). This CDR3 reads CASSKGQANEKLFF. In DNA, the CDR3 is TGTGCCAGTAGTAAGGGACAGGCAAACGAAAAACTGTTTTTT.

The chain recombines TRBV6-6 with TRBJ2-7; 9 nucleotides line up with TRBD1. Unmatched junction bases numbered 9, after V lost 6 bases and J lost 6 bases. The germline gives CDR1 MNHNY, CDR2 SVGAGI (reference sequence). This CDR3 has 14 amino acids. In DNA form, the CDR3 reads TGTGCCAGCAGAAACGGACAGGGGCACCCCGAGCAGTACTTC. Translating it yields CASRNGQGHPEQYF.

J is TRBJ1-5 and V is TRBV27; 10 bases fit TRBD1. V was clipped by 3 bases and J by 4 bases; unmatched bases: 9. This CDR3 has 17 amino acids. Germline CDR1 reads MNHEY; CDR2 reads SMNVEV (reference sequence). The CDR3 here is CASSLTGGLPFNQPQHF. In DNA, the CDR3 is TGTGCCAGCAGTTTGACAGGGGGCCTACCCTTTAATCAGCCCCAGCATTTT.

V usage is TRBV7-2 and J usage is TRBJ2-1, with D tentatively TRBD2 (5 bases). The CDR3 totals 11 residues. Trimming took 3 bases from V and 8 from J, leaving 5 bases between them. CDR1 is SGHTA and CDR2 is FQGNSA in the germline V gene. The CDR3 here is CASSFSDEQFF. Written as DNA, the CDR3 is TGTGCCAGCAGCTTTAGCGATGAGCAGTTCTTC.

The chain is built from TRBV5-1 and TRBJ1-4; 7 nucleotides line up with TRBD1. The CDR3 has 14 residues. The trim removed 4 bases at V and 5 bases at J, leaving 5 bases unmatched. Per the germline V gene, CDR1 is SGHRS and CDR2 is YFSETQ. For the CDR3, the DNA is TGCGCCAGCAGCCGGGACAGACAAAATGAAAAACTGTTTTTT. It translates to CASSRDRQNEKLFF.

This chain's CDR3 is CASSELGGADTQYF. The CDR3 DNA reads TGTGCCAGCAGTGAATTGGGGGGTGCAGATACGCAGTATTTT. The V gene is TRBV6-1, the J gene TRBJ2-3; D perhaps matches TRBD2 (6 bases). The CDR3 is 14 amino acids. V was shortened by 2 bases and J by 4 bases, with 10 bases between the two germline ends. Germline assignment: CDR1 MNHNS and CDR2 SASEGT.

The chain joins TRBV2 to TRBJ1-1; 8 nucleotides match TRBD1. There are 15 residues in the CDR3. Germline loops: CDR1 SNHLY, CDR2 FYNNEI. With 4 bases clipped from V and 1 base from J, the junction kept 5 bases outside the gene matches. The CDR3: CASSADRVANTEAFF. The CDR3 DNA sequence: TGTGCCAGCAGTGCGGACAGGGTGGCGAACACTGAAGCTTTCTTT. Drawing the rest from reference TRBV2 and TRBJ1-1, the complete variable domain is EPEVTQTPSHQVTQMGQEVILRCVPISNHLYFYWYRQILGQKVEFLVSFYNNEISEKSEIFDDQFSVERPDGSNFTLKIRSTKLEDSAMYFCASSADRVANTEAFFGQGTRLTVV.

This chain joins TRBV29-1 and TRBJ1-1; D gene ambiguous. Germline V lookup: CDR1 SQVTM, CDR2 ANQGSEA. The CDR3 consists of 14 residues. V lost 5 bases to trimming and J lost 1 base, with 14 bases between them. The CDR3 nucleotides are TGCAGCGTTCTAGCAAGAGCCTCGAACACTGAAGCTTTCTTT. This translates into CSVLARASNTEAFF.

This clone was counted between two and nine times. The chain uses TRBV29-1 and TRBJ2-5, with TRBD2 matching over 7 bases. Germline trimming cut 4 bases from V and 2 bases from J; bases unmatched to any gene: 10. The germline CDR1 and CDR2 sequences are SQVTM and ANQGSEA. The CDR3 totals 15 residues. In DNA form, the CDR3 reads TGCAGCGTTGCCCCCGAAGCGGGGTTTCAAGAGACCCAGTACTTC. Amino acids: CSVAPEAGFQETQYF.